This T cell receptor beta chain derives from a study of post-analysis software for immune sequencing data (dated by TCRdb to between 2014 and 2017). Regarding the complete study: Relapsing-remitting, secondary progressive and progressive-relapsing multiple sclerosis were recorded as disease courses, and subtype annotation was lacking for some patients. The patient repertoires were set against eleven to twelve previously published healthy control repertoires from donors whose ages ranged from about 6 to 25 years. A subset of samples was prepared in parallel using single-end sample barcoding, then pooled and co-amplified after Illumina adapter ligation.

Regarding this clonotype: Its target antigen remains unknown. No base-level quality is on record; no much larger clone is a single base apart.

To demonstrate the VDJtools post-analysis software, TCR beta repertoires were profiled from the peripheral blood of 13 young patients with multiple sclerosis. The multiple sclerosis patients were children and adolescents between roughly 6 and 17 years of age. V is reduced by 2 bases and J by 6 bases, leaving a spacing of 16 bases between them. The CDR3 sequence holds 15 residues, the cysteine and phenylalanine included. Only the CDR3 portion is preserved as DNA: 45 bases, with reading frame beginning at the first base. In the germline V gene, CDR1 corresponds to SQVTM and CDR2 to ANQGSEA. The investigation overall reported the following: Patients showed significantly higher frequencies than controls for a few TRBV segments, among them TRBV5-6, TRBV5-1 and TRBV20-1. Multiple sclerosis patients had significantly lower normalized Chao1 diversity than controls, a result that suggests substantial peripheral T-cell clonal expansion. Direct clustering with F measure revealed strong co-clustering of samples prepared in the same batch, which led to a batch-effect correction. The multiple sclerosis patient group was slightly younger than the control group.

Library generation was performed with PCR. Instrument on record: Illumina HiSeq 2500. Unique molecular identifiers were incorporated into TCR beta cDNA libraries to reduce PCR and sequencing biases. Per 1 to 10 million input T cells, roughly 0.5 million cDNA molecules were obtained, such that each molecule approximated one T cell. The patient libraries were prepared and sequenced using the same protocol as the earlier healthy control dataset. Samples belonging to the same batch were prepared together, multiplexed and sequenced on a shared HiSeq lane. The published analysis was carried out like this. MIGEC was used to process the raw barcoded reads, and molecular identifier groups with only a single read were discarded before consensus assembly and CDR3 extraction. VDJtools was used for post-analysis of the clonotype tables, with diversity normalized by down-sampling every dataset to the smallest sample size. Repertoire overlap clustering matched CDR3 amino acid but not nucleotide sequences to correct batch-related cross-sample contamination. TCRdb cleaned the public reads at Q25 with fastp, built clones with MiXCR and kept in-frame beta chains. When rows share a CDR3 protein, they turn into one entry using the most common DNA and genes. TCRdb, not the original authors, processed these V and J calls. This sample gives hundreds of thousands of distinct CDR3 sequences in total; roughly 27% of them show up just once. The top ten clones comprise around 0.56% of the sample.

The chain links TRBV29-1 with TRBJ2-2; the D gene cannot be resolved beyond TRBD1 or TRBD2, each matching 5 bases. Sequencing was done on a sample of blood. The TCR was taken from a girl aged 5-17 years with multiple sclerosis. The nucleotides read TGCAGCGTTGAAAGAGGGGTACCTTCCTCCGGGGAGCTGTTTTTT. Translated, this is CSVERGVPSSGELFF.